This T cell receptor beta chain came from a study of blood T cell repertoires in COVID-19 (dated by TCRdb to 2020 to 2022). At the level of the whole study: ImmuneRACE Cohort 3 recovered participants were defined by two consecutive negative NP/OP PCR tests, healthcare professional clearance, or symptom resolution. The collaborator samples originated in the United States, Italy and Spain and spanned the acute and convalescent phases of COVID-19. The material from the prospective study consisted of cDNA or gDNA derived from T cells, B-cell-depleted T cells, or PBMCs. Subjects who had been exposed to COVID-19, were actively infected with it, or had recovered from it provided the deeply sampled blood TCRbeta repertoires that made up the dataset. The repertoires were made available in a free public database intended to serve as a resource for research on the immune response to SARS-CoV-2. The samples were drawn from two sources: the first 160 participants of the ongoing ImmuneRACE study, and about 1,300 subjects contributed by 6 global collaborators. A de-identified subject ID, COVID-19 status, age in years and sex were almost always included in the sample metadata. Where HLA class I and class II types were available, the types were taken from metadata supplied by the sample provider, not from assay-based typing. What the work shows at the level of the full study, not this receptor alone: The amount of clinical and demographic metadata varied by source and participant and was provided uncurated.

Comment on this clone: Its specific antigen is unknown. No quality values exist for individual bases; no much larger clone is one base distant.

V and J are trimmed by 0 bases and 9 bases, and the gene matches miss 3 bases of the junction. The germline V gene specifies MGHRA as CDR1 and YSYEKL as CDR2. Spanning cysteine to phenylalanine, the CDR3 consists of 14 amino acids. The sequence is cut down to CDR3 DNA, 42 bases in frame from base 1. TCRbeta CDR3 regions were amplified from genomic DNA using the immunoSEQ Assay, a bias-controlled multiplex PCR. The authors processed their data as follows. The number of nucleated cells in each sample was estimated from the amplification of reference gene primers within the assay. Sequence reads were collapsed and filtered to measure the absolute abundance of every unique TCRbeta CDR3 rearrangement. Productive Simpson clonality was computed per sample as the square root of Simpson's diversity index over productive rearrangements. Here the immuneACCESS table is served through TCRdb, limited to in-frame sequences with V and J called. Missing clones are a known gap in these copies; in checked studies unresolved V genes cover under half, and the rest lacks a known reason. The V and J calls and the clone size are those of that table, but D and trimming were determined from the DNA. The sample records under 200,000 clones, about 86% of which are singletons. The ten largest account for just under 25% of the sample.

Enrolling through a virtual design, the prospective study's participants ranged in age from roughly 18 to 100 years and lived across some 23 United States geographic areas. In the prospective study, participants were assigned to cohorts based on the clinical history participants reported in a screening survey and a study questionnaire. Mobile phlebotomists in the prospective study collected whole blood, serum and a nasopharyngeal or oropharyngeal swab from every participant. Additional blood draws and questionnaires over an approximately two-month period could optionally be provided by prospective study participants. Before DNA extraction, blood samples from the prospective study were shipped at room temperature or frozen.

This sequence uses TRBV4-1 and TRBJ2-1, with 9 bases aligning to TRBD2. The receptor was isolated from a woman in her thirties or forties in a cohort exposed to, infected with or recovered from COVID-19 (not recorded which). The sequenced sample was PBMCs or T cells enriched from blood (not recorded which). The DNA is TGCGCCAGCAGCCAAGAAGGGACTAGCCGTGAGCAGTTCTTC. Translated, it reads CASSQEGTSREQFF.